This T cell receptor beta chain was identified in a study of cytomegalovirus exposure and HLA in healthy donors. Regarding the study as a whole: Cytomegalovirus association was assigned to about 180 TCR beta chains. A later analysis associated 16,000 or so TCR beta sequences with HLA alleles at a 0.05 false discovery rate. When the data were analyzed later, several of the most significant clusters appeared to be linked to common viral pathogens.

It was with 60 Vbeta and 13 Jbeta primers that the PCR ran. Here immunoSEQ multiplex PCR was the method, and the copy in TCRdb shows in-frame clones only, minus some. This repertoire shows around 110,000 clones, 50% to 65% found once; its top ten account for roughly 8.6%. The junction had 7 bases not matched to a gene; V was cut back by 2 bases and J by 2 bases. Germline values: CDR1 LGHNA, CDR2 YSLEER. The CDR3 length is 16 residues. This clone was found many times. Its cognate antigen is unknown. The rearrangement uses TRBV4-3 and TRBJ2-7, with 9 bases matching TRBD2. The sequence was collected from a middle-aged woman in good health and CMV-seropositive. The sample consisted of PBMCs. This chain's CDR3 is CASSQQAGGEAYEQYF. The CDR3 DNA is TGCGCCAGCAGCCAACAGGCGGGGGGGGAGGCCTACGAGCAGTACTTC.